Following are 18 T cell receptor beta chains from one sample sequenced in a study of shared clonotypes between healthy human individuals. The data were produced by immunoSEQ multiplex PCR, yet TCRdb's version contains in-frame clones alone and is incomplete. The sample lists some 1.5 million clones, under 99% occurring once. Sequences were obtained from naive CD4+ T cells sorted from blood. Noted subset: CD45RA+ positively selected. The receptors come from a man in his thirties or forties in good health.

The CDR3 here is CASSPRSPGQETQYF. The CDR3 DNA reads as TGTGCCAGCTCACCACGATCTCCGGGTCAAGAGACCCAGTACTTC. V and J are TRBV18 and TRBJ2-5; D gene ambiguous. The germline V and J ends were trimmed by 1 base and 2 bases, with 11 bases remaining between them. From germline, CDR1 is KGHSH and CDR2 LQKENI. This CDR3 is 15 amino acids long.

The J gene is TRBJ2-1, the V gene TRBV5-1; 8 bases line up with TRBD1. The germline V gene encodes CDR1 SGHRS and CDR2 YFSETQ. The ends lost 0 bases at V and 4 bases at J; junction bases unmatched: 6. This CDR3 spans 16 amino acids. The CDR3 bases are TGCGCCAGCAGCTTGGGGTCCGGGACAGGTTACAATGAGCAGTTCTTC. It yields the protein CASSLGSGTGYNEQFF.

The J gene is TRBJ1-4, the V gene TRBV18; the D gene is possibly TRBD1 (6 bases). Trimming took off 3 bases at V and 4 bases at J, with 12 bases between the two ends. Germline-derived CDR1 and CDR2 are KGHSH and LQKENI. The CDR3 totals 15 residues. In nucleotides, the CDR3 is TGTGCCAGCTCACCTGGAACAGGGAATAATGAAAAACTGTTTTTT. Translation: CASSPGTGNNEKLFF.

The chain recombines TRBV7-2 with TRBJ2-1; 8 bases map to TRBD1. CDR1 is SGHTA and CDR2 is FQGNSA in the germline V gene. CDR3 length: 16 residues. The J segment lost 9 bases and the V segment lost 1 base, leaving 11 bases of the junction unmatched. This chain's CDR3 is CASSLVGTGVYGEQFF. The CDR3 coding sequence is TGTGCCAGCAGCTTAGTGGGGACAGGCGTTTACGGTGAGCAGTTCTTC.

A word on this clone: Other DNA sequences within the sample encode an identical CDR3. The genes are TRBV15 and TRBJ2-3; 7 nucleotides match TRBD1. V lost 4 bases to trimming and J lost 3 bases; unmatched junction nucleotides: 4. Germline CDR1 is LNHNV and CDR2 is YYDKDF (reference sequence). This CDR3 region has 14 residues. The CDR3 bases are TGTGCCACCAGCACGAACAGGGGAACAGATACGCAGTATTTT. Its translation: CATSTNRGTDTQYF.

The V call is TRBV9, the J call TRBJ2-3; maybe TRBD2 (6 bases). This CDR3 contains 16 residues. CDR1 SGDLS and CDR2 YYNGEE come from the germline V gene. The V end was cut by 0 bases, the J end by 2 bases, with 13 bases between. The CDR3 coding sequence is TGTGCCAGCAGCGTAGGGGCTAGCGAGTACACAGATACGCAGTATTTT. As protein: CASSVGASEYTDTQYF.

Note on this clone: The germline gene is not matched at one end of the junction; a read error may be the cause. The chain combines TRBV7-9 with TRBJ1-3; the D gene is possibly TRBD1 (5 bases). Per the germline V gene, CDR1 is SEHNR and CDR2 is FQNEAQ (reference sequence). The CDR3 totals 13 residues. CDR3 coding DNA: TGCCAAGAGAGGAGGGACTTTGGAAACACCATATATTTT. Protein: CQERRDFGNTIYF.

The rearrangement uses TRBV10-3 and TRBJ2-6; maybe TRBD2 (6 bases). Germline V gives CDR1 ENHRY, CDR2 SYGVKD. The length of the CDR3 is 18 residues. V was clipped by 1 base and J by 4 bases, with 17 bases between them. The CDR3 reads CAISELFWEEDGANVLTF. In nucleotides, the CDR3 is TGTGCCATCAGTGAGTTGTTCTGGGAGGAGGACGGGGCCAACGTCCTGACTTTC.

The chain carries TRBV5-1 and TRBJ2-5; TRBD1 aligns across 7 bases. After removal of 4 bases from V and 3 bases from J, the junction contained 6 bases not matched to a gene. The CDR3 runs 14 residues. Germline CDR1 reads SGHRS; CDR2 reads YFSETQ. CDR3 protein: CASSIQTGEETQYF. The CDR3 nucleotides are TGCGCCAGCAGCATACAAACAGGGGAAGAGACCCAGTACTTC.

The rearrangement joins TRBV5-4 to TRBJ2-5, with TRBD1 matching over 9 bases. The V gene's germline CDR1 is SGHNT and CDR2 YYREEE (reference sequence). The trim removed 3 bases at V and 12 bases at J, leaving 9 bases unmatched. There are 13 residues in the CDR3. As DNA, the CDR3 is TGTGCCAGCAGCTGGGACAGGGAGAGCATGAAGTACTTC. Its translation: CASSWDRESMKYF.

The chain recombines TRBV5-6 with TRBJ2-7; unclear D gene. The CDR3 spans 13 residues. Deletions cut 4 bases from V and 4 bases from J, with 12 bases between. CDR1 is SGHDT, CDR2 YYEEEE, per germline. CDR3 region: CASSADTGYEQYF. CDR3 bases: TGTGCCAGCAGCGCAGACACTGGATACGAGCAGTACTTC.

The V and J genes are TRBV28 and TRBJ2-7; D is perhaps TRBD1 (6 bases). Per the germline V gene, CDR1 is MDHEN and CDR2 is SYDVKM. The CDR3 is made up of 14 amino acids. V was cut by 7 bases and J by 1 base, with 14 bases left in between. CDR3 DNA: TGTGCCAGCACCCAGTCCGGACAGTCCTACGAGCAGTACTTC. Protein sequence: CASTQSGQSYEQYF.

This chain links TRBV7-9 with TRBJ1-2, with D possibly being TRBD1 (6 bases). Germline V gives CDR1 SEHNR, CDR2 FQNEAQ (reference sequence). CDR3 length equals 15 residues. V lost 3 bases and J 0 bases, leaving 11 bases between the germline ends. CDR3 region: CASSLEQGANYGYTF. The CDR3 DNA reads TGTGCCAGCAGCTTGGAACAGGGAGCTAACTATGGCTACACCTTC.

This chain uses TRBV7-9 with TRBJ2-7; 9 bases align to TRBD1. Germline V CDR1 and CDR2: SEHNR, FQNEAQ (reference sequence). V trimming: 5 bases; J trimming: 2 bases; junction bases outside the gene matches: 10. The CDR3 covers 16 residues. The CDR3 region is CASSPLTGTGTYEQYF. CDR3 in DNA: TGTGCCAGCAGCCCACTGACCGGGACAGGGACCTACGAGCAGTACTTC.

The chain recombines TRBV4-1 with TRBJ2-1, with D possibly TRBD2 on 5 matching bases. V was pared by 0 bases and J by 0 bases, with 12 bases between. The CDR3 runs 17 residues. Per germline, CDR1 MGHRA and CDR2 YSYEKL. The CDR3 protein is CASSQERRASSYNEQFF. The CDR3 DNA sequence: TGCGCCAGCAGCCAAGAGCGGCGGGCTAGCTCCTACAATGAGCAGTTCTTC.

This clone has a single count. The chain links TRBV5-1 to TRBJ1-1; the D is unclear. CDR1 SGHRS and CDR2 YFSETQ come from the germline V gene. CDR3 size: 14 residues. Trimming took 6 bases from V and 0 from J, leaving 12 bases between them. The CDR3 DNA reads as TGCGCCAGCACCTCGGGGAAAATGAACACTGAAGCTTTCTTT. Protein product: CASTSGKMNTEAFF.

This rearrangement joins TRBV10-3 to TRBJ1-3, with D perhaps matching TRBD1 (5 bases). CDR3 length equals 15 residues. The ends were cut back, 6 bases at V and 0 bases at J, with 12 bases in the middle. Germline CDR1 reads ENHRY; CDR2 reads SYGVKD. This chain's CDR3 is CAIRRTSGSGNTIYF. As DNA, the CDR3 is TGTGCCATCAGGCGGACATCCGGCTCTGGAAACACCATATATTTT.

The chain has TRBV5-1 and TRBJ2-1, with D uncertain. With 3 bases removed from V and 2 bases from J, the gap between germline ends came to 6 bases. CDR1 is SGHRS and CDR2 is YFSETQ in the germline V gene. The CDR3 has 13 amino acids. The CDR3 coding sequence is TGCGCCAGCAGCTCCGCGGCCTACAATGAGCAGTTCTTC. This sequence encodes CASSSAAYNEQFF.